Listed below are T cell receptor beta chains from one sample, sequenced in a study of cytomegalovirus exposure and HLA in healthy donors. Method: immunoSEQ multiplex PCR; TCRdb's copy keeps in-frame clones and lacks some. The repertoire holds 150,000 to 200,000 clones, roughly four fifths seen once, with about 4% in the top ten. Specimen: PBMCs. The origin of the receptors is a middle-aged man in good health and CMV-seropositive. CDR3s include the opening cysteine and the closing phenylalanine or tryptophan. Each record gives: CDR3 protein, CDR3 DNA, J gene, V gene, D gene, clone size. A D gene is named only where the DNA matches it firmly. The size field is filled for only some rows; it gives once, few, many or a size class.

CASSLPRTGFNEQFF | TGTGCCAGCAGCTTACCTCGGACAGGTTTCAATGAGCAGTTCTTC | TRBJ2-1 | TRBV11-1 | TRBD1 | once
CASSQGRQDTQYF | TGCGCCAGCAGCCAAGGCAGGCAAGATACGCAGTATTTT | TRBJ2-3 | TRBV5-1 | NA | NA
CASSVSGINDYNEQFF | TGTGCCAGCAGCGTTAGCGGTATAAATGATTACAATGAGCAGTTCTTC | TRBJ2-1 | TRBV9 | NA | NA
CASSEGWGQGETQYF | TGTGCCAGCAGTGAAGGTTGGGGGCAGGGAGAGACCCAGTACTTC | TRBJ2-5 | TRBV6-1 | NA | NA
CASSPIMGGGRGETQYF | TGTGCCAGCAGTCCCATTATGGGGGGTGGGAGAGGAGAGACCCAGTACTTC | TRBJ2-5 | TRBV28 | NA | NA
CASSEVVAGVLGAKNIQYF | TGTGCCAGCAGTGAGGTGGTAGCGGGAGTCCTTGGGGCCAAAAACATTCAGTACTTC | TRBJ2-4 | TRBV6-1 | TRBD2 | NA
CASSPGHLEAFF | TGTGCCAGCAGTCCGGGACACCTTGAAGCTTTCTTT | TRBJ1-1 | TRBV28 | NA | NA
CASSPDRSNQPQHF | TGTGCCAGCAGTCCGGACAGAAGCAATCAGCCCCAGCATTTT | TRBJ1-5 | TRBV27 | NA | NA
CASSLESRANSPLHF | TGCGCCAGCAGCCTCGAGTCCAGGGCCAATTCACCCCTCCACTTT | TRBJ1-6 | TRBV4-3 | NA | NA
CASSEPRDRGIHEQYF | TGTGCCAGCAGTGAACCTCGGGACAGGGGGATCCACGAGCAGTACTTC | TRBJ2-7 | TRBV2 | TRBD1 | NA
CASRGGSGLETQYF | TGCGCCAGCCGGGGGGGCTCAGGACTAGAGACCCAGTACTTC | TRBJ2-5 | TRBV5-1 | TRBD2 | NA
CASSPVWSEYGYTF | TGTGCCAGCAGCCCGGTCTGGTCGGAGTATGGCTACACCTTC | TRBJ1-2 | TRBV28 | NA | NA
CASSLAPVRTEAFF | TGTGCCAGCAGCTTAGCCCCGGTAAGAACTGAAGCTTTCTTT | TRBJ1-1 | TRBV11-2 | NA | NA
CAWSVGGTGVFNEQFF | TGTGCCTGGAGTGTTGGGGGGACAGGGGTATTCAATGAGCAGTTCTTC | TRBJ2-1 | TRBV30 | TRBD1 | NA
CASSPLAAQETQYF | TGTGCCAGCAGTCCACTAGCGGCCCAAGAGACCCAGTACTTC | TRBJ2-5 | TRBV6-5 | TRBD2 | NA
CASSPTSGGLTQYF | TGTGCCAGCAGCCCTACTAGCGGGGGGTTGACCCAGTACTTC | TRBJ2-5 | TRBV13 | TRBD2 | NA
CASSELFAGLTYNEQFF | TGTGCCAGCAGTGAACTCTTTGCGGGCCTAACCTACAATGAGCAGTTCTTC | TRBJ2-1 | TRBV6-1 | NA | few
CASSQPGGEKLFF | TGCGCCAGCAGCCAACCGGGGGGTGAAAAACTGTTTTTT | TRBJ1-4 | TRBV4-1 | NA | NA
CASSSGLVGSEQYF | TGTGCCAGCAGTTCCGGACTAGTCGGGAGCGAGCAGTACTTC | TRBJ2-7 | TRBV6-6 | TRBD2 | NA
CASSYGQNYGYTF | TGTGCCAGCAGTTATGGACAGAACTATGGCTACACCTTC | TRBJ1-2 | TRBV6-6 | NA | NA
CASGGLQNTEAFF | TGTGCCAGCGGCGGGCTGCAGAACACTGAAGCTTTCTTT | TRBJ1-1 | TRBV2 | NA | NA
CASSQGRRQGNSPLHF | TGTGCCAGCAGCCAAGGTAGACGACAGGGAAATTCACCCCTCCACTTT | TRBJ1-6 | TRBV4-2 | TRBD1 | NA
CASSYAVIDQPQHF | TGTGCCAGCAGTTACGCGGTCATAGATCAGCCCCAGCATTTT | TRBJ1-5 | TRBV6-6 | NA | once
CASSWLGSGMYEQYF | TGCGCCAGCAGCTGGCTGGGGAGCGGGATGTATGAGCAGTACTTC | TRBJ2-7 | TRBV5-1 | TRBD2 | few
CASSQVSGPYGYTF | TGCGCCAGCAGCCAAGTGTCAGGCCCCTATGGCTACACCTTC | TRBJ1-2 | TRBV4-3 | NA | NA
CASSLDRGTGELFF | TGTGCCAGTAGTTTAGACAGGGGCACCGGGGAGCTGTTTTTT | TRBJ2-2 | TRBV19 | TRBD1 | once
CASSSVGGEPAGSPLHF | TGTGCCAGCAGCTCCGTGGGGGGTGAGCCGGCGGGGTCACCCCTCCACTTT | TRBJ1-6 | TRBV7-9 | NA | NA
CASSEGTGYEQYF | TGTGCCAGCAGCGAGGGGACAGGCTACGAGCAGTACTTC | TRBJ2-7 | TRBV9 | TRBD1 | NA